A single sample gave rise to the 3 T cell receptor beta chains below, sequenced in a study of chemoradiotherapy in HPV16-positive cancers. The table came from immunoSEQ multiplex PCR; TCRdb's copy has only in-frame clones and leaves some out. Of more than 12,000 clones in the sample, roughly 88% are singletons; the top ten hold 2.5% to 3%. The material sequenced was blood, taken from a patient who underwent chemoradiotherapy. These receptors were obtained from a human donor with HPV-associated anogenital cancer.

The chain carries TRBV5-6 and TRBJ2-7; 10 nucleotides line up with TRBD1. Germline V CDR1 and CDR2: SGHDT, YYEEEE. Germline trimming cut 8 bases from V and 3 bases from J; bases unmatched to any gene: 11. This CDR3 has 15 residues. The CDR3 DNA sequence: TGTGCCAGTCTGGCCGGGACAGGGGACATCTACGAGCAGTACTTC. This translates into CASLAGTGDIYEQYF.

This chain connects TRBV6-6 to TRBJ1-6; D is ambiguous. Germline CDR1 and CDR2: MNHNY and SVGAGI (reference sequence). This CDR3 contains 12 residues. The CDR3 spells CGRAAYNSPLHF. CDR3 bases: TGTGGACGGGCTGCCTATAATTCACCCCTCCACTTT.

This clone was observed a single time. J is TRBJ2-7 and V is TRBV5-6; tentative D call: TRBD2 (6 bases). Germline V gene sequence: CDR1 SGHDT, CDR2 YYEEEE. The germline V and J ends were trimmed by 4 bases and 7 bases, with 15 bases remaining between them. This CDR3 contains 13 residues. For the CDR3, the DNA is TGTGCCAGCAGCCCGGGGGTTTCCTGGGAGCAGTACTTC. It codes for CASSPGVSWEQYF.